The 5 T cell receptor beta chains given below trace back to one sample, sequenced in a study of CD8+CD57+ T cells in acquired aplastic anemia. Patients sequenced had flow cytometry evidence of CD8+CD57+ cell expansion. Genomic DNA acted as the template from which TCR beta VDJ combination and CDR3 sequence profiling were carried out. TCRdb re-called the reads through MiXCR, storing one row per CDR3 protein. The sample consists of 200,000 to 300,000 distinct CDR3 sequences, 82% of them appearing once. Sequenced: sorted CD4+, CD8+, or CD8+CD57+ T cells (not recorded which) from PBMCs. These receptors all come from a human donor with aplastic anemia.

This chain links TRBV11-3 with TRBJ2-5; no clear D. CDR3 size: 12 residues. The ends were cut back, 8 bases at V and 7 bases at J, with 14 bases in the middle. From germline, CDR1 is SGHNT and CDR2 YENEEA. The CDR3: CASHLDLTTQYF. CDR3 nucleotide sequence: TGTGCCAGCCACTTAGATCTGACGACCCAGTACTTC.

Remarks on this clonotype: The conserved phenylalanine or tryptophan normally closing the CDR3 is absent here, so this likely arose from a read error. Because the CDR3's place on the DNA is in doubt, the DNA is left out and the CDR3 is given as listed by TCRdb. The chain recombines TRBV7-8 with TRBJ2-3; TRBD1 reflects the table's D call only, with no check against the DNA. Germline V gene sequence: CDR1 SGHVS, CDR2 FQNEAQ. Inclusive of both ends, the CDR3 amounts to 13 amino acids. The CDR3 loop is CASSFAGGAAPQY.

This sequence joins TRBV7-8 and TRBJ2-7; D gene unclear. The germline V and J ends were trimmed by 2 bases and 7 bases, with 27 bases remaining between them. Germline assignment: CDR1 SGHVS and CDR2 FQNEAQ. The CDR3 runs 18 residues. CDR3 sequence (DNA): TGTGCCAGCAGCTTACATCCAGGCGGCGCAGCGCTTTATTATGAGCAGTACGTC. Its translation is CASSLHPGGAALYYEQYV.

As concerns this clonotype: The CDR3 does not end in the conserved phenylalanine or tryptophan, so this is likely a read error. Because the CDR3's place on the DNA is in doubt, the DNA is left out and the CDR3 is given as listed by TCRdb. The V gene is TRBV7-3, the J gene TRBJ1-1; the table's TRBD1 call for D was not verified on the DNA. The CDR3 sequence runs 13 residues, both termini included. The V gene's germline CDR1 is SGHTA and CDR2 FQGTGA. The chain's CDR3 is CATSDPSDRGNEQ.

As concerns this clonotype: The junction and the germline gene differ at one end; a read error may be behind it. The chain joins TRBV2 to TRBJ1-1; maybe TRBD1 (6 bases). This CDR3 has 15 amino acids. Germline CDR1 and CDR2: SNHLY and FYNNEI. The CDR3 loop reads CASSIQGTRKDEDFF. The CDR3 DNA is TGTGCCAGCAGTATACAGGGTACAAGGAAAGATGAAGATTTTTTT.